The 18 T cell receptor beta chains presented below share a single source sample, sequenced in a study of cytomegalovirus exposure and HLA in healthy donors. Vbeta (60) and Jbeta (13) primers were used in the PCR. The method was immunoSEQ multiplex PCR; TCRdb's version includes in-frame clones alone and lacks a portion of them. The sample lists some 160,000 clones, around four fifths occurring once. Input material: PBMCs. These receptor sequences come from a woman aged 18-29 years in good health and CMV-seronegative.

This chain joins TRBV5-1 and TRBJ2-3; 7 bases map to TRBD2. V was pared by 1 base and J by 1 base, with 6 bases of the junction left unmatched. There are 16 residues in the CDR3. Germline CDR1 is SGHRS and CDR2 is YFSETQ. The CDR3 loop is CASSLSGRVGTDTQYF. The CDR3 DNA follows: TGCGCCAGCAGCTTGAGTGGGAGGGTGGGCACAGATACGCAGTATTTT.

This clone was detected only a few times. V and J are TRBV6-5 and TRBJ1-2, with a weak D call TRBD1 (6 bases). V dropped 0 bases and J dropped 6 bases, with 14 bases sitting between them. This CDR3 has 15 amino acids. Germline assignment: CDR1 MNHEY and CDR2 SVGAGI. The CDR3 sequence: CASSYSRGGADGYTF. The CDR3, as DNA: TGTGCCAGCAGTTACTCAAGGGGGGGCGCGGATGGCTACACCTTC.

This chain joins TRBV7-9 and TRBJ2-5; D is ambiguous. V was cut by 1 base and J by 3 bases, with 6 bases left in between. CDR1 and CDR2 from the germline V gene are SEHNR and FQNEAQ (reference sequence). The CDR3 runs to 13 residues. The CDR3 coding sequence is TGTGCCAGCAGCTTAGACAGCAAAGAGACCCAGTACTTC. Protein product: CASSLDSKETQYF.

The chain employs TRBV5-6 and TRBJ1-1, with D maybe TRBD1 (6 bases). Germline V CDR1 and CDR2: SGHDT, YYEEEE. This CDR3 is 11 amino acids long. V lost 4 bases to trimming and J lost 10 bases, with 11 bases between them. Here the CDR3 DNA reads TGTGCCAGCAGCCAGGGGCCCGGAGCTTTCTTT. Protein product: CASSQGPGAFF.

This chain links TRBV18 with TRBJ1-6, with 7 bases matching TRBD1. The CDR3 consists of 13 residues. Per germline, CDR1 KGHSH and CDR2 LQKENI. The V gene end was trimmed by 6 bases and the J gene end by 7 bases; junction bases not matched to a gene: 3. This CDR3 reads CASSPDRNSPLHF. The CDR3 DNA reads TGTGCCAGCTCTCCGGACAGGAATTCACCCCTCCACTTT. Drawing the rest from reference TRBV18 and TRBJ1-6, the complete variable domain is NAGVMQNPRHLVRRRGQEARLRCSPMKGHSHVYWYRQLPEEGLKFMVYLQKENIIDESGMPKERFSAEFPKEGPSILRIQQVVRGDSAAYFCASSPDRNSPLHFGNGTRLTVT.

This clone was observed a few times. The J gene is TRBJ1-2, the V gene TRBV19, with D maybe TRBD1 (5 bases). The V end lost 1 base, the J end lost 6 bases, and 18 bases lay between the germline ends. Germline V gives CDR1 LNHDA, CDR2 SQIVND (reference sequence). The CDR3 has 16 residues. This CDR3 is CASSIGRDDKKDGYTF. The CDR3 DNA follows: TGTGCCAGTAGTATAGGGAGGGACGACAAGAAGGATGGCTACACCTTC.

This clone was counted once. The chain has TRBV4-1 and TRBJ1-2, with TRBD1 as a possible D gene (6 bases). V was shortened by 4 bases and J by 0 bases, with 12 bases between the two germline ends. This CDR3 has 15 residues. Germline CDR1 and CDR2: MGHRA and YSYEKL. The CDR3 protein is CASSRLDSSNYGYTF. CDR3 DNA: TGCGCCAGCAGCCGTTTGGACAGCTCTAACTATGGCTACACCTTC.

This sequence joins TRBV19 and TRBJ1-6; D is unresolved. V was cut by 6 bases and J by 5 bases, with 11 bases left in between. The CDR3 covers 14 residues. Germline V gene sequence: CDR1 LNHDA, CDR2 SQIVND (reference sequence). This CDR3 is CASRAWADNSPLHF. CDR3 DNA sequence: TGTGCCAGTAGGGCCTGGGCCGATAATTCACCCCTCCACTTT.

This clone appeared a single time. Written as DNA, the CDR3 is TGTGCCAGCAGCTTAGGAGTAGCGGGGGGCCAAACGAACACCGGGGAGCTGTTTTTT. Translation gives CASSLGVAGGQTNTGELFF. This chain joins TRBV7-6 and TRBJ2-2; TRBD2 matches at 10 bases. The CDR3 loop spans 19 amino acids. CDR1 SGHVS and CDR2 FNYEAQ come from the germline V gene. The ends lost 1 base at V and 0 bases at J; junction bases unmatched: 8.

V and J are TRBV19 and TRBJ1-5; no definite D call. The germline V and J ends were trimmed by 3 bases and 6 bases, with 9 bases remaining between them. Germline CDR1 and CDR2: LNHDA and SQIVND (reference sequence). The CDR3 extends over 13 amino acids. In DNA form, the CDR3 reads TGTGCCAGTAGTATCGCGGGTCCTCAGCCCCAGCATTTT. This sequence encodes CASSIAGPQPQHF.

This clone was found once. The J gene is TRBJ1-2, the V gene TRBV6-6, with 8 bases lining up with TRBD1. From germline, CDR1 is MNHNY and CDR2 SVGAGI (reference sequence). V dropped 6 bases and J dropped 1; count of bases not matched to a gene: 7. The CDR3 is 15 amino acids. The CDR3 region is CASRRGTGGNYGYTF. The CDR3 nucleotides are TGTGCCAGCAGGCGAGGGACAGGCGGTAACTATGGCTACACCTTC.

This clone was found a few times. This sequence joins TRBV4-2 and TRBJ1-4; 7 bases fit TRBD1. This CDR3 has 16 amino acids. V was clipped by 5 bases and J by 0 bases; unmatched bases: 6. Germline CDR1 is LGHNA and CDR2 is YNFKEQ. CDR3 coding DNA: TGTGCCAGCAGCTTCGACAGGGCCGCAACTAATGAAAAACTGTTTTTT. This sequence encodes CASSFDRAATNEKLFF.

The genes are TRBV27 and TRBJ2-2; perhaps TRBD1 as D (6 bases). CDR3 size: 16 residues. Germline assignment: CDR1 MNHEY and CDR2 SMNVEV (reference sequence). V lost 4 bases and J 5 bases, leaving 17 bases between the germline ends. CDR3 DNA: TGTGCCAGCAGTTATTACCTCCGGGACATGACCGGGGAGCTGTTTTTT. As protein: CASSYYLRDMTGELFF.

In this sample, this clone turned up once. V gene TRBV4-2 combines with J gene TRBJ2-7; possibly TRBD2 for D (5 bases). Between the trimmed V and J ends, which lost 0 bases and 5 bases, there was a span of 14 bases. Germline loops: CDR1 LGHNA, CDR2 YNFKEQ. The CDR3 covers 15 residues. Here the CDR3 DNA reads TGTGCCAGCAGCCAAGAGTCGGCCGGGGTCAACGAGCAGTACTTC. Protein sequence: CASSQESAGVNEQYF.

The chain couples TRBV5-1 to TRBJ1-2; D remains ambiguous. Germline V gene lookup returns CDR1 SGHRS and CDR2 YFSETQ. V shed 0 bases and J shed 2 bases, with 8 bases lying between them. CDR3 size: 14 residues. CDR3 in amino acids: CASSLVPVNYGYTF. The CDR3 DNA reads as TGCGCCAGCAGCTTGGTTCCGGTGAACTATGGCTACACCTTC.

The rearrangement joins TRBV7-2 to TRBJ1-3; D gene ambiguous. Germline values: CDR1 SGHTA, CDR2 FQGNSA. V was trimmed by 3 bases and J by 0 bases, leaving 6 bases between them. The CDR3 covers 14 residues. The CDR3 loop reads CASSFTRSGNTIYF. In DNA form, the CDR3 reads TGTGCCAGCAGCTTTACGCGCTCTGGAAACACCATATATTTT.

The chain combines TRBV6-5 with TRBJ1-3, with 7 bases matching TRBD1. Germline loops: CDR1 MNHEY, CDR2 SVGAGI. V was clipped by 2 bases and J by 2 bases; unmatched bases: 3. The CDR3 covers 15 residues. In DNA, the CDR3 is TGTGCCAGCAGTTACGCCAGGGGGACTGGAAACACCATATATTTT. Protein sequence: CASSYARGTGNTIYF.

The V gene is TRBV5-1, the J gene TRBJ2-3, with TRBD2 matching over 7 bases. This CDR3 has 16 amino acids. Germline CDR1 reads SGHRS; CDR2 reads YFSETQ. The V and J ends lost 4 bases and 4 bases, in that order; junction bases with no gene match: 12. The CDR3 bases are TGCGCCAGCAGCCGAAAGGAAAGCGGGGCTGCAGATACGCAGTATTTT. Translating gives CASSRKESGAADTQYF.